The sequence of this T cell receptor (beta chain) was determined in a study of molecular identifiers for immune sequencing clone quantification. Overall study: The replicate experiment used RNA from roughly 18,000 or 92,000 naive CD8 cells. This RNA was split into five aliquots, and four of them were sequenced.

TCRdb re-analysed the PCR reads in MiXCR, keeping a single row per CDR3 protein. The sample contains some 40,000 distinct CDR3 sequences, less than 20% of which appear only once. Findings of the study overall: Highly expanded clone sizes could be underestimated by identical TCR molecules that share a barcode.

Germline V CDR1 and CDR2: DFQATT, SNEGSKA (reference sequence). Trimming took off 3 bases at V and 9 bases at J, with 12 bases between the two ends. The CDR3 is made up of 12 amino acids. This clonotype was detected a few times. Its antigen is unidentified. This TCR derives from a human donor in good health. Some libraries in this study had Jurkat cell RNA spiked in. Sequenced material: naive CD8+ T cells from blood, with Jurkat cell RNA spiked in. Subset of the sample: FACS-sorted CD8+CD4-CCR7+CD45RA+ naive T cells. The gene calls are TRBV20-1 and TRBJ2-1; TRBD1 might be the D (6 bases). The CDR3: CSARVVGAEQFF. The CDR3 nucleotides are TGCAGTGCTAGGGTCGTGGGGGCTGAGCAGTTCTTC.